This TCR beta chain was obtained from a study of CD8+CD57+ T cells in acquired aplastic anemia. Background on the study: DNA from sorted CD4+ and CD8+ cells averaged around 3.5 ug. For CD4+ cells, healthy donors had an average of approximately 10 million reads. General study results and limits: Patients and controls shared 25 to 30 CD8+ CDR3 sequences, which appeared highly expressed in patients and within their immunodominant clones. A significant difference in CD8+ Simpson's diversity between patients and controls was not found.

About this clonotype: Its antigen remains unidentified.

Genomic DNA provided the template from which TCR beta VDJ and CDR3 profiles were obtained. Via MiXCR, TCRdb re-called the reads, giving one row per CDR3 protein. Of 150,000 or so distinct CDR3 sequences detected, about 60% appear once; the ten largest clones hold around 45%. The length of the CDR3 is 10 residues. CDR1 and CDR2 from the germline V gene are SQVTM and ANQGSEA. V was pared by 6 bases and J by 6 bases, with 8 bases between. The sequencing input was sorted CD4+, CD8+, or CD8+CD57+ T cells (not recorded which) from PBMCs. This TCR came from a human donor in good health. This chain connects TRBV29-1 to TRBJ1-2, with D possibly TRBD1 on 5 matching bases. The CDR3 is CSVGTDGYTF. The CDR3 DNA reads as TGCAGCGTAGGGACTGATGGCTACACCTTC.